These 32 T cell receptor beta chains were sequenced from one sample in a study of monozygotic twins with inflammatory bowel disease. TCRdb processed the 5' RACE reads again and assigns one entry to each CDR3 protein, with no DNA. The ten top clones account for less than 6.5%, within a sample of about 300,000 distinct CDR3 sequences. The sequenced material came from blood. These receptors all come from a human donor with ulcerative colitis or Crohn's disease, or a healthy co-twin of an affected twin (not recorded which).

This sequence joins TRBV12-3 or TRBV12-4 and TRBJ2-1; TCRdb's D call, TRBD2, is unchecked because there is no DNA. The CDR3 extends over 16 amino acids. The chain's CDR3 is CASRQPPSGNYNEQFF.

V gene TRBV4-3 combines with J gene TRBJ1-1. The CDR3 extends over 15 amino acids. CDR1 is LGHNA, CDR2 YSLEER, per germline. The CDR3 loop reads CASSQDSMRVSEAFF.

Here the CDR3 reads CASSLESNTGTEAFF. The chain recombines TRBV5-5 with TRBJ1-1. The CDR3 spans 15 residues. Germline assignment: CDR1 SGHKS and CDR2 YYEKEE (reference sequence). Together with reference TRBV5-5 and TRBJ1-1, the CDR3 gives the full variable domain: DAGVTQSPTHLIKTRGQQVTLRCSPISGHKSVSWYQQVLGQGPQFIFQYYEKEERGRGNFPDRFSARQFPNYSSELNVNALLLGDSALYLCASSLESNTGTEAFFGQGTRLTVV.

The chain employs TRBV7-2 and TRBJ2-5. Germline V gives CDR1 SGHTA, CDR2 FQGNSA. The CDR3 is 15 amino acids. The CDR3 loop reads CASSLVYTAQETQYF.

The chain combines TRBV7-9 with TRBJ2-3. The germline CDR1 and CDR2 sequences are SEHNR and FQNEAQ (reference sequence). The CDR3 has 12 amino acids. The CDR3 reads CASSFSGDTQYF. Filled out from reference TRBV7-9 and TRBJ2-3, the complete variable domain reads DTGVSQNPRHKITKRGQNVTFRCDPISEHNRLYWYRQTLGQGPEFLTYFQNEAQLEKSRLLSDRFSAERPKGSFSTLEIQRTEQGDSAMYLCASSFSGDTQYFGPGTRLTVL.

This chain connects TRBV7-8 to TRBJ2-7; the D call of TRBD1 rests on TCRdb alone, since no DNA is present to check it. Germline CDR1 is SGHVS and CDR2 is FQNEAQ. CDR3 length equals 19 residues. Here the CDR3 reads CASSLMRVVGRGNAYEQYF.

J is TRBJ2-7 and V is TRBV7-2; TCRdb's D call of TRBD1 is untestable without DNA. The CDR3 extends over 13 amino acids. Germline V gives CDR1 SGHTA, CDR2 FQGNSA. Here the CDR3 reads CASSPDRGSEQYF. Full variable domain (remainder filled in from reference TRBV7-2 and TRBJ2-7): GAGVSQSPSNKVTEKGKDVELRCDPISGHTALYWYRQSLGQGLEFLIYFQGNSAPDKSGLPSDRFSAERTGGSVSTLTIQRTQQEDSAVYLCASSPDRGSEQYFGPGTRLTVT.

The chain employs TRBV20-1 and TRBJ2-1. Germline V gene sequence: CDR1 DFQATT, CDR2 SNEGSKA (reference sequence). CDR3 length: 13 residues. CDR3 sequence: CSAISWAHNEQFF.

J is TRBJ1-4 and V is TRBV5-4; the TCRdb call, TRBD1, lacks DNA for checking. This CDR3 has 15 amino acids. Germline loops: CDR1 SGHNT, CDR2 YYREEE (reference sequence). The CDR3 is CASSPRTGENEKLFF.

This sequence joins TRBV5-1 and TRBJ2-2; TCRdb returns TRBD2, unconfirmable since there is no DNA. The CDR3 sequence is 14 residues long. Germline CDR1 is SGHRS and CDR2 is YFSETQ. The CDR3 here is CASNHGLNTGELFF.

The chain couples TRBV6-1 to TRBJ2-1; TCRdb reports TRBD2, a call that lacks DNA to check it against. The germline gives CDR1 MNHNS, CDR2 SASEGT. The CDR3 spans 19 residues. CDR3 loop: CTSSETSGGQLSSYNEQFF.

The gene calls are TRBV12-3 or TRBV12-4 and TRBJ2-7; TCRdb proposes TRBD1, but this gene call is untestable without DNA. The CDR3 length is 12 residues. This CDR3 is CASSFGGRGQYF.

V and J are TRBV7-2 and TRBJ2-3; TCRdb's D call of TRBD1 is untestable without DNA. CDR1 is SGHTA, CDR2 FQGNSA, per germline. This CDR3 has 16 residues. The CDR3 spells CASSFLPTGDKDTQYF.

The V gene is TRBV12-3 or TRBV12-4, the J gene TRBJ2-5; absent DNA, TCRdb's TRBD2 call cannot be checked. The CDR3 covers 17 residues. This CDR3 reads CASSFQGTSGGQETQYF.

The J gene is TRBJ1-1, the V gene TRBV18. This CDR3 comprises 16 residues. Germline V lookup: CDR1 KGHSH, CDR2 LQKENI. The chain's CDR3 is CASSRSGLGPGTEAFF.

The chain carries TRBV15 and TRBJ1-1; TCRdb indicates TRBD1, and absent DNA this call remains unverified. Looked up from germline, CDR1 is LNHNV and CDR2 is YYDKDF (reference sequence). The CDR3 loop spans 14 amino acids. The CDR3 protein is CATSRDRGYTEAFF.

The CDR3 here is CASIRLAANTGELFF. This chain links TRBV6-1 with TRBJ2-2; TCRdb's D gene call, TRBD2, goes unchecked for lack of DNA. CDR3 length: 15 amino acids. CDR1 is MNHNS, CDR2 SASEGT, per germline.

This sequence joins TRBV7-8 and TRBJ1-5; TCRdb proposes TRBD1, but this gene call is untestable without DNA. CDR3 length: 17 amino acids. Germline CDR1 is SGHVS and CDR2 is FQNEAQ. CDR3 sequence reads: CASSLGGTGEVNQPQHF. The variable domain in full, with the rest retrieved from reference TRBV7-8 and TRBJ1-5, is GAGVSQSPRYKVAKRGQDVALRCDPISGHVSLFWYQQALGQGPEFLTYFQNEAQLDKSGLPSDRFFAERPEGSVSTLKIQRTQQEDSAVYLCASSLGGTGEVNQPQHFGDGTRLSIL.

The chain links TRBV18 to TRBJ1-2. CDR1 and CDR2 from the germline V gene are KGHSH and LQKENI. The CDR3 is 14 amino acids. The CDR3 is CASSPPQSNYGYTF.

This chain links TRBV19 with TRBJ2-7; there is no DNA to check the TCRdb D call of TRBD1. This CDR3 is 15 amino acids long. In germline, CDR1 is LNHDA, CDR2 SQIVND (reference sequence). CDR3: CASSIRTGTGATQYF.

The rearrangement joins TRBV5-1 to TRBJ2-1; without DNA, the TCRdb call of TRBD2 cannot be checked. The CDR3 is 16 residues long. The V gene's germline CDR1 is SGHRS and CDR2 YFSETQ. The CDR3 spells CASSGKHAGGGNEQFF.

The genes are TRBV5-1 and TRBJ1-2. This CDR3 has 16 amino acids. CDR1 is SGHRS and CDR2 is YFSETQ in the germline V gene. The CDR3 here is CASSLEGTVNTHGYTF.

This rearrangement joins TRBV7-2 to TRBJ2-3. Germline CDR1 reads SGHTA; CDR2 reads FQGNSA. The length of the CDR3 is 14 residues. CDR3 amino acids: CATRLSGKADTQYF.

This chain connects TRBV12-3 or TRBV12-4 to TRBJ2-7; TCRdb gives TRBD1 as the D gene, but with no DNA this cannot be confirmed. CDR3 size: 14 residues. This chain's CDR3 is CASSLRQGTYEQYF.

V and J are TRBV10-3 and TRBJ2-7. Per germline, CDR1 ENHRY and CDR2 SYGVKD. The CDR3 is 13 amino acids. The CDR3 is CAIRAGSHYEQYF.

CDR3 amino acids: CASRPWPSGRGYEQFF. This chain joins TRBV28 and TRBJ2-1; the TRBD2 assignment by TCRdb is unverifiable without DNA. CDR3 length: 16 residues. Germline V lookup: CDR1 MDHEN, CDR2 SYDVKM.

The chain combines TRBV14 with TRBJ2-3. CDR3 length: 17 residues. Germline V gene sequence: CDR1 SGHDN, CDR2 FVKESK. CDR3 loop: CASSQDLGGFYTDTQYF.

The chain couples TRBV5-5 to TRBJ1-4; TCRdb calls TRBD1, which cannot be checked without DNA. Germline-derived CDR1 and CDR2 are SGHKS and YYEKEE (reference sequence). The length of the CDR3 is 15 residues. CDR3 amino acids: CASSPVGGPNEKLFF.

V gene TRBV3-1 combines with J gene TRBJ2-3; absent DNA, TCRdb's TRBD2 call cannot be checked. In germline, CDR1 is LGHDT, CDR2 YNNKEL (reference sequence). The CDR3 totals 15 residues. CDR3 region: CASSQDQNSPGTQYF.

This CDR3 reads CASSVQGIQETQYF. The rearrangement links TRBV7-2 to TRBJ2-5; there is no DNA to check the TCRdb D call of TRBD1. This CDR3 region has 14 residues. In germline, CDR1 is SGHTA, CDR2 FQGNSA.

The chain links TRBV3-1 to TRBJ2-6; without DNA, the TCRdb call of TRBD1 cannot be checked. Germline V lookup: CDR1 LGHDT, CDR2 YNNKEL (reference sequence). The CDR3 is 16 residues long. CDR3 sequence reads: CASSPRPGTGANVLTF.

The chain couples TRBV10-3 to TRBJ2-1; the D call from TCRdb, TRBD2, cannot be confirmed without DNA. CDR1 is ENHRY and CDR2 is SYGVKD in the germline V gene. This CDR3 region has 15 residues. The CDR3 spells CAISESLAGGNEQFF.